These 23 T cell receptor beta chains were sequenced from one sample in a study of CD8+ T cells in alopecia areata. After isolation, RNA underwent reverse transcription to generate cDNA as the sequencing template. The table came from immunoSEQ multiplex PCR; TCRdb's copy has only in-frame clones and leaves some out. The sample includes approximately 150,000 clones, roughly 48% of them seen just once. Sequencing was performed on CD4+ T cells sorted from blood. The receptors come from a human donor with alopecia areata.

This rearrangement joins TRBV11-2 to TRBJ2-5, with D hard to call. The CDR3 is made up of 14 amino acids. V shed 4 bases and J shed 5 bases, with 14 bases lying between them. CDR1 is SGHAT and CDR2 is FQNNGV in the germline V gene. The CDR3 sequence is CASSSLGPGETQYF. The CDR3 DNA reads TGTGCCAGCAGCTCACTGGGCCCTGGGGAGACCCAGTACTTC.

V gene TRBV11-1 combines with J gene TRBJ1-1, with D maybe TRBD1 (6 bases). CDR1 is SGHAT, CDR2 FQDESV, per germline (reference sequence). V was shortened by 3 bases and J by 5 bases, with 13 bases between the two germline ends. The CDR3 consists of 14 residues. As DNA, the CDR3 is TGTGCCAGCAGCTTTCCGGTAAGGGGGACTGAAGCTTTCTTT. It encodes CASSFPVRGTEAFF.

The chain joins TRBV28 to TRBJ2-7, with a possible D match to TRBD2 (5 bases). The CDR3 length is 15 residues. V lost 3 bases and J 3 bases, leaving 15 bases between the germline ends. CDR1 is MDHEN and CDR2 is SYDVKM in the germline V gene. The CDR3: CASSFAGRTLYEQYF. CDR3 nucleotide sequence: TGTGCCAGCAGTTTTGCGGGCAGGACCCTCTACGAGCAGTACTTC.

The rearrangement uses TRBV4-1 and TRBJ2-5; D remains unclear. Germline V lookup: CDR1 MGHRA, CDR2 YSYEKL. The V end was cut by 0 bases, the J end by 2 bases, with 16 bases between. This CDR3 comprises 17 residues. CDR3 DNA sequence: TGCGCCAGCAGCCAAGATTCATTTCCCGGCAGACAAGAGACCCAGTACTTC. Protein sequence: CASSQDSFPGRQETQYF.

CDR3 protein: CASSLQQGKNTGELFF. For the CDR3, the DNA is TGTGCCAGCAGCTTACAACAGGGGAAGAACACCGGGGAGCTGTTTTTT. The chain is built from TRBV7-6 and TRBJ2-2, with TRBD1 matching over 7 bases. Germline CDR1 and CDR2: SGHVS and FNYEAQ. This CDR3 is 16 amino acids long. V was pared by 2 bases and J by 1 base, with 4 bases of the junction left unmatched.

The CDR3, as DNA: TGTGCCAGCAAGTTCAGAGTCGGGGGCGACGAGCAGTACTTC. This encodes CASKFRVGGDEQYF. J is TRBJ2-7 and V is TRBV6-5; D is perhaps TRBD1 or TRBD2 (6 bases each). V lost 7 bases to trimming and J lost 5 bases, with 18 bases between them. The V gene's germline CDR1 is MNHEY and CDR2 SVGAGI. CDR3 length: 14 amino acids.

V gene TRBV15 combines with J gene TRBJ2-7, with 9 bases lining up with TRBD1. Germline values: CDR1 LNHNV, CDR2 YYDKDF (reference sequence). The CDR3 is made up of 15 amino acids. J gave up 4 bases and V 0 bases, and 4 bases lay outside the gene matches. CDR3 sequence: CATSRDPGQGYEQYF. CDR3 in DNA: TGTGCCACCAGCAGAGATCCGGGACAGGGTTACGAGCAGTACTTC. Full variable domain (rest looked up from reference TRBV15 and TRBJ2-7): DAMVIQNPRYQVTQFGKPVTLSCSQTLNHNVMYWYQQKSSQAPKLLFHYYDKDFNNEADTPDNFQSRRPNTSFCFLDIRSPGLGDTAMYLCATSRDPGQGYEQYFGPGTRLTVT.

The chain links TRBV4-1 to TRBJ2-7; 7 bases are a match to TRBD1. Per the germline V gene, CDR1 is MGHRA and CDR2 is YSYEKL. The CDR3 spans 16 residues. V was pared by 6 bases and J by 3 bases, with 14 bases of the junction left unmatched. CDR3 sequence (DNA): TGCGCCAGCAGTCCTGGTTACGAGACAGGGCGCTACGAGCAGTACTTC. This encodes CASSPGYETGRYEQYF.

This rearrangement joins TRBV29-1 to TRBJ2-7; 7 bases align to TRBD2. Germline V lookup: CDR1 SQVTM, CDR2 ANQGSEA. The CDR3 spans 14 residues. The V gene end was trimmed by 6 bases and the J gene end by 0 bases; junction bases not matched to a gene: 8. The CDR3 is CSVGTSVNSYEQYF. The CDR3 coding sequence is TGCAGCGTCGGCACTAGCGTGAACTCCTACGAGCAGTACTTC.

V gene TRBV27 combines with J gene TRBJ2-3; 7 bases are shared with TRBD1. After removal of 3 bases from V and 0 bases from J, the junction contained 9 bases not matched to a gene. The CDR3 extends over 17 amino acids. Germline CDR1 and CDR2: MNHEY and SMNVEV (reference sequence). The CDR3 region is CASSLLPPRGSTDTQYF. The CDR3 DNA reads as TGTGCCAGCAGTTTGCTTCCCCCCAGGGGGAGCACAGATACGCAGTATTTT.

The chain recombines TRBV29-1 with TRBJ2-3; 11 bases line up with TRBD1. The CDR3 sequence is 14 residues long. J gave up 4 bases and V 7 bases, and 7 bases lay outside the gene matches. Germline loops: CDR1 SQVTM, CDR2 ANQGSEA. CDR3: CSGEDRGRADTQYF. DNA of the CDR3: TGCAGCGGGGAGGACAGGGGGCGGGCAGATACGCAGTATTTT.

The chain links TRBV6-5 to TRBJ1-5, with a weak D call TRBD1 (5 bases). The CDR3 runs 13 residues. The ends were cut back, 5 bases at V and 7 bases at J, with 12 bases in the middle. The germline gives CDR1 MNHEY, CDR2 SVGAGI. The chain's CDR3 is CASSERDRQPQHF. The CDR3 nucleotides read TGTGCCAGCAGTGAAAGGGACCGGCAGCCCCAGCATTTT.

The CDR3 coding sequence is TGTGCCAGCAGCTTGGGAACCCTAAGCGCCTACGAGCAGTACTTC. This sequence encodes CASSLGTLSAYEQYF. V and J are TRBV5-4 and TRBJ2-7, with D unclear. Germline CDR1 SGHNT, CDR2 YYREEE (reference sequence). The V and J ends lost 0 bases and 2 bases respectively, with 12 bases between them. This CDR3 contains 15 residues.

This clone has a handful of counts. This chain uses TRBV30 with TRBJ2-1; 8 bases align to TRBD2. With 0 bases clipped from V and 7 bases from J, the junction kept 8 bases outside the gene matches. The CDR3 consists of 15 residues. From germline, CDR1 is GTSNPN and CDR2 SVGIG (reference sequence). CDR3 sequence reads: CAWSVAGVGRNEQFF. CDR3 in DNA: TGTGCCTGGAGTGTAGCGGGAGTTGGGCGTAATGAGCAGTTCTTC.

The rearrangement joins TRBV11-3 to TRBJ2-1; TRBD2 matches at 13 bases. Germline CDR1 is SGHNT and CDR2 is YENEEA. This CDR3 contains 16 residues. Losses at the gene ends were 4 bases for V and 12 bases for J; bases not matched to a gene: 12. CDR3 sequence: CASSSRTSGRNSMQFF. Here the CDR3 DNA reads TGTGCCAGCAGCTCCCGGACTAGCGGGAGAAATAGTATGCAGTTCTTC.

This clone has a single count. A clone one base away is much larger, so this may be a read error. This chain joins TRBV4-2 and TRBJ2-1; 13 bases match TRBD2. The CDR3 is made up of 17 amino acids. Germline assignment: CDR1 LGHNA and CDR2 YNFKEQ. Unmatched junction bases numbered 9, after V lost 3 bases and J lost 7 bases. The CDR3 coding sequence is TGTGCCAGCAGCCACCCCGGACTAGCGGGAGATGAGAATGAGCAGTTCTTC. This sequence encodes CASSHPGLAGDENEQFF.

The chain is built from TRBV5-1 and TRBJ2-3, with no clear D. The V gene lost 0 bases and the J gene lost 3 bases, with 8 bases spanning the gap. This CDR3 is 14 amino acids long. The germline V gene encodes CDR1 SGHRS and CDR2 YFSETQ. In DNA form, the CDR3 reads TGCGCCAGCAGCTTGGTTTTCACAACAGATACGCAGTATTTT. This gives the protein CASSLVFTTDTQYF.

This chain joins TRBV19 and TRBJ2-7; D is possibly TRBD1 (5 bases). V was clipped by 8 bases and J by 0 bases, with 17 bases between them. CDR1 LNHDA and CDR2 SQIVND come from the germline V gene (reference sequence). This CDR3 contains 15 residues. DNA of the CDR3: TGTGCCAGTTTAGGGGCCACAGCGACCTCCTACGAGCAGTACTTC. Translated: CASLGATATSYEQYF. Variable domain in full (rest from reference TRBV19 and TRBJ2-7): DGGITQSPKYLFRKEGQNVTLSCEQNLNHDAMYWYRQDPGQGLRLIYYSQIVNDFQKGDIAEGYSVSREKKESFPLTVTSAQKNPTAFYLCASLGATATSYEQYFGPGTRLTVT.

V usage is TRBV6-5 and J usage is TRBJ2-3; D is uncertain. Germline CDR1 is MNHEY and CDR2 is SVGAGI. The CDR3 runs 15 residues. The V and J ends lost 3 bases and 5 bases respectively, with 15 bases between them. The CDR3 reads CASSYTAATRDTQYF. The CDR3 region has the DNA TGTGCCAGCAGTTATACGGCAGCGACCCGAGATACGCAGTATTTT.

This chain links TRBV9 with TRBJ1-5; 9 nucleotides align to TRBD1. This CDR3 is 15 amino acids long. Germline V CDR1 and CDR2: SGDLS, YYNGEE. Trimming at V came to 2 bases and at J to 1 base, leaving 1 base not matched to a gene. As DNA, the CDR3 is TGTGCCAGCAGCGTCGGGACAGGGAGCAATCAGCCCCAGCATTTT. Translated: CASSVGTGSNQPQHF.

J is TRBJ1-4 and V is TRBV5-1; D gene ambiguous. Germline V gene lookup returns CDR1 SGHRS and CDR2 YFSETQ. V gave up 0 bases and J gave up 8 bases, with 11 bases separating them. CDR3 size: 14 residues. CDR3 loop: CASSLAEVVEKLFF. CDR3 DNA: TGCGCCAGCAGCTTGGCCGAAGTCGTGGAAAAACTGTTTTTT.

This clone was recorded a few times. This sequence joins TRBV30 and TRBJ1-1; a weak D match, TRBD1 (6 bases). This CDR3 is 13 amino acids long. Trimming stripped 2 bases from V and 2 bases from J, with 9 bases between. CDR1 is GTSNPN, CDR2 SVGIG, per germline (reference sequence). The CDR3 loop is CAWSYRENTEAFF. CDR3 bases: TGTGCCTGGAGTTACAGGGAAAACACTGAAGCTTTCTTT. The whole variable domain, filled in from reference TRBV30 and TRBJ1-1, reads SQTIHQWPATLVQPVGSPLSLECTVEGTSNPNLYWYRQAAGRGLQLLFYSVGIGQISSEVPQNLSASRPQDRQFILSSKKLLLSDSGFYLCAWSYRENTEAFFGQGTRLTVV.

The genes are TRBV5-4 and TRBJ2-1; 10 bases align to TRBD2. The V and J ends lost 4 bases and 6 bases, in that order; junction bases with no gene match: 10. The CDR3 totals 16 residues. CDR1 and CDR2 from the germline V gene are SGHNT and YYREEE (reference sequence). The CDR3 bases are TGTGCCAGCAGCAGCACTAGCGGGGTTGGAATCAATGAGCAGTTCTTC. It is translated as CASSSTSGVGINEQFF. The whole variable domain, filled in from reference TRBV5-4 and TRBJ2-1, reads ETGVTQSPTHLIKTRGQQVTLRCSSQSGHNTVSWYQQALGQGPQFIFQYYREEENGRGNFPPRFSGLQFPNYSSELNVNALELDDSALYLCASSSTSGVGINEQFFGPGTRLTVL.